This T cell receptor beta chain was recorded in a study of T cell repertoires in cytomegalovirus infection. About the research overall: CMV infection and matching HLA type were both indicated by public TCR beta signatures. Study-level findings and limits: It was HLA-C-restricted CMV-specific TCR beta clonotypes that dominated the response ex vivo. Of the TCR beta families, the public ones yielded a cumulative frequency that identified carriers of CMV plus the relevant HLA.

Germline CDR1 reads MNHNY; CDR2 reads SVGAGI (reference sequence). Trimming left V 6 bases short and J 3 bases short, with 2 bases between. This CDR3 comprises 11 residues. TCRdb ran MiXCR on the reads and lists one entry per CDR3 protein. The repertoire holds under 300,000 distinct CDR3 sequences, with 17% as singletons. This clonotype was detected ten times or more. Antigen: not known. The sequence was collected from a human donor in good health (CMV status not recorded). Some clones in this sample may be carry-over from other donors' samples. This chain connects TRBV6-6 to TRBJ1-4; D uncertain. What was sequenced was CD8+ T cells from PBMCs. CDR3 amino acids: CASRANEKLFF. The CDR3 DNA reads TGTGCCAGCAGGGCTAATGAAAAACTGTTTTTT.